A single sample is the source of the 3 T cell receptor beta chains below, sequenced in a study of cytomegalovirus exposure and HLA in healthy donors. Vbeta (60) and Jbeta (13) primers were used in the PCR. The repertoire was sequenced with immunoSEQ multiplex PCR; TCRdb's copy has only in-frame clones and lacks some. This sample has 95,000 to 150,000 clones, with 76% found just once. The sample taken for sequencing was PBMCs. Receptor source: a man aged 50 or older in good health and CMV-seronegative.

The rearrangement uses TRBV5-1 and TRBJ2-2; D perhaps matches TRBD1 (5 bases). The CDR3 length is 12 residues. Trimming removed 5 bases from V and 12 bases from J, with 14 bases in between. CDR1 and CDR2 from the germline V gene are SGHRS and YFSETQ. For the CDR3, the DNA is TGCGCCAGCAGTGACAGACACACCCAGCTGTTTTTT. It specifies CASSDRHTQLFF.

There are a few counts of this clone. The J gene is TRBJ2-7, the V gene TRBV11-2, with a tentative D call TRBD2 (6 bases). Trimming shortened V by 5 bases and J by 0 bases, and 17 bases separated the two germline ends. The CDR3 consists of 16 residues. The germline gives CDR1 SGHAT, CDR2 FQNNGV. CDR3 protein: CASSPALAWSSYEQYF. In DNA, the CDR3 is TGTGCCAGCAGCCCGGCTCTAGCGTGGAGCTCCTACGAGCAGTACTTC.

V and J are TRBV7-9 and TRBJ2-3; the D gene is possibly TRBD2 (5 bases). The CDR3 spans 16 residues. CDR1 is SEHNR, CDR2 FQNEAQ, per germline (reference sequence). Trimming removed 2 bases from V and 4 bases from J, with 16 bases in between. As DNA, the CDR3 is TGTGCCAGCAGCTTACTGGGCTCAAGGGAGTCAGATACGCAGTATTTT. Translated: CASSLLGSRESDTQYF.